This T cell receptor (beta chain) emerged from a study of T cells in Graves' hyperthyroidism and ophthalmopathy. The study, taken as a whole, reports: Classification by a 13 V-J model distinguished ophthalmopathy from stable hyperthyroidism.

About this clonotype itself: Its target is unknown.

Amplification of TCR beta CDR3 regions was performed using RNA transcripts as template. HTBI primers were employed in a first-round RT-PCR of the TCR CDR3. Each CDR3 protein is one row after TCRdb ran MiXCR on the multiplex PCR reads. The table includes some 180,000 distinct CDR3 sequences, about 15% detected once. The CDR3 has 13 amino acids. Trimming took 7 bases from V and 5 from J, leaving 12 bases between them. Germline V gene lookup returns CDR1 SGHDT and CDR2 YYEEEE. The specimen was blood. The rearrangement uses TRBV5-6 and TRBJ1-4; possible D gene TRBD1, 6 bases. The receptor was isolated from a woman aged 45-65 years with Graves' hyperthyroidism. The CDR3 spells CASRQDSNEKLFF. CDR3 DNA sequence: TGTGCCAGCCGACAGGACTCGAATGAAAAACTGTTTTTT.